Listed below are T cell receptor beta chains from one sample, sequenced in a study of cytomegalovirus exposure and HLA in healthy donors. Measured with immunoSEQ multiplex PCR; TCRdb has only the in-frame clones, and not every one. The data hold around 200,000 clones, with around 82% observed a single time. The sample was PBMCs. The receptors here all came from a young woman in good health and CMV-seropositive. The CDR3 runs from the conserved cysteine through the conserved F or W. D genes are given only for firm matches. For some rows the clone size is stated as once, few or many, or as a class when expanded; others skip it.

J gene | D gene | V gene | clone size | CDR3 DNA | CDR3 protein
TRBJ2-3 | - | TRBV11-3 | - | TGTGCCAGCAGCTTAGGCGGGGAAGATACGCAGTATTTT | CASSLGGEDTQYF
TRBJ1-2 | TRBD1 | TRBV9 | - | TGTGCCAGCAGCGCGACAGGGCGGAGCTATGGCTACACCTTC | CASSATGRSYGYTF
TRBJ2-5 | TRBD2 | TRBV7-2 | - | TGTGCCAGCAGCTTGCACCCGACTAGCCAGGTATCGGAGACCCAGTACTTC | CASSLHPTSQVSETQYF
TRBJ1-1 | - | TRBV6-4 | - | TGTGCCCTCAGCCCCCCAGGGGAGAACACTGAAGCTTTCTTT | CALSPPGENTEAFF
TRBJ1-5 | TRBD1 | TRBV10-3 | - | TGTGCCATCAGTGGCACAGGGGATGGGAACCGATGGCCCCAGCATTTT | CAISGTGDGNRWPQHF
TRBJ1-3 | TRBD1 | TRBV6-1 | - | TGTGCCAGCACTACAGGGGGCTCTGGAAACACCATATATTTT | CASTTGGSGNTIYF
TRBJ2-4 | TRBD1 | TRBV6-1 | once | TGTGCCAGCAGTGACTTCGGGACAGGTTTAGCCAAAAACATTCAGTACTTC | CASSDFGTGLAKNIQYF
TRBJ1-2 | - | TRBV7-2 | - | TGTGCCAGCAGCTTGTGGGGGCGGGTCTATGGCTACACCTTC | CASSLWGRVYGYTF
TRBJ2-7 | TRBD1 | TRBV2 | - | TGTGCCAGCGGGACAGGGTCGTTCTACGAGCAGTACTTC | CASGTGSFYEQYF
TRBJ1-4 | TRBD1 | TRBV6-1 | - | TGTGCCAGCAGTGGGGGACAGAGTCAAAAACTGTTTTTT | CASSGGQSQKLFF
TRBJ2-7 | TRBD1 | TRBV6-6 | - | TGTGCCAGCCGAGGAGGACAGGGAAACGAGCAGTACTTC | CASRGGQGNEQYF
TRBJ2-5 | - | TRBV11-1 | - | TGTGCCAGCAGCCCCGGGGTTAAAGAGACCCAGTACTTC | CASSPGVKETQYF
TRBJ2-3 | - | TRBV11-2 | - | TGTGCCAGCAGCTTTTACAGCCGCACAGATACGCAGTATTTT | CASSFYSRTDTQYF
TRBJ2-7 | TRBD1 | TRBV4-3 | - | TGCGCCAGCAGCCAAGGAGACAGGGGAAGCGAGCAGTACTTC | CASSQGDRGSEQYF
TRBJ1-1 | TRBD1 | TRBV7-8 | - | TGTGCCAGCAGCTTAGAAGACAGGGGGTTGGACACTGAAGCTTTCTTT | CASSLEDRGLDTEAFF
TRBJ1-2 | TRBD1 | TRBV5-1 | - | TGCGCCAGCAGCTTCCTCCGGACAGGGGTCACTGGCTACACCTTC | CASSFLRTGVTGYTF
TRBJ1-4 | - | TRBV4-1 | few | - | CASSPTYLRRTDRMKNCFF
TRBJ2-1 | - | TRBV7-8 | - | TGTGCCAGCAGCTTGGGGCCTGGGGAGCAGTTCTTC | CASSLGPGEQFF
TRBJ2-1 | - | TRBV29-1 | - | TGCAGCGTTGAGAATCGGTCCCCAACGGTCGATGAGCAGTTCTTC | CSVENRSPTVDEQFF
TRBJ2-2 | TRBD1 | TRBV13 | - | TGTGCCAGCAGCGACCGCCGGGACAGGGGGTTGTTCGCGAACACCGGGGAGCTGTTTTTT | CASSDRRDRGLFANTGELFF
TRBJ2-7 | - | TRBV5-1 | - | TGCGCCAGCAGCGGAGGGTACGAGCAGTACTTC | CASSGGYEQYF
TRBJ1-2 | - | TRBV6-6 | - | TGTGCCAGCATCGGAACAGGGTTCGACTATGGCTACACCTTC | CASIGTGFDYGYTF
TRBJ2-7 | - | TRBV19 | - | TGTGCCAGTAGTATTTCGATGAGCCACGAGCAGTACTTC | CASSISMSHEQYF
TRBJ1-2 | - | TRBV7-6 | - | TGTGCCAGCAGCTTAGGAGATCAGGGCAAAGCTAACTATGGCTACACCTTC | CASSLGDQGKANYGYTF
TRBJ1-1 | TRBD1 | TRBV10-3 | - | TGTGCCATCAGCTACGACAGGGGAGGGACTGAAGCTTTCTTT | CAISYDRGGTEAFF
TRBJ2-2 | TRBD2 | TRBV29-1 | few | TGCAGCGTTGACAGGACTAGCGGGGACGGTACCGGGGAGCTGTTTTTT | CSVDRTSGDGTGELFF
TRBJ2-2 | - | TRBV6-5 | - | TGTGCCAGCAGTTTCGGGGTGGGGGAGCTGTTTTTT | CASSFGVGELFF
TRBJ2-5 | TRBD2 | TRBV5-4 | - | TGTGCCAGCAGCTTGGGGTTAGCGGGGATTCAAGAGACCCAGTACTTC | CASSLGLAGIQETQYF
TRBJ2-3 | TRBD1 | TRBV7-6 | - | TGTGCCAGCAGCTCCGACAGGGGGCTCGAAGGTACGCAGTATTTT | CASSSDRGLEGTQYF
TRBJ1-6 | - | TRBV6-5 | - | TGTGCCAGCAGTTACTCGATCGGGTCACCCCTCCACTTT | CASSYSIGSPLHF
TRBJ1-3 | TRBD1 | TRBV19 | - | TGTGCCAGCAGACAGGGGCCTGGAAACACCATATATTTT | CASRQGPGNTIYF
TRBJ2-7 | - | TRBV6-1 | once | TGTGCCAGCGGAAGGCAGGGAAACTACGAGCAGTACTTC | CASGRQGNYEQYF
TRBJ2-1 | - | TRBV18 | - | TGTGCCAGCTCACCTGGCAGAAATGAGCAGTTCTTC | CASSPGRNEQFF
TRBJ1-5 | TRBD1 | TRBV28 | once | TGTGCCAGCAGTCCTGAGACAGGGTTGAAACAGCCCCAGCATTTT | CASSPETGLKQPQHF
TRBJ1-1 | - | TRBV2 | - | TGTGCCAGCATTCAAAGGGGATTAGGAGACACTGAAGCTTTCTTT | CASIQRGLGDTEAFF
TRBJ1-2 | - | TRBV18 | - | TGTGCCAGCTCCCCCGGGGTACAGGGAAGATCGGATGGCTACACCTTC | CASSPGVQGRSDGYTF
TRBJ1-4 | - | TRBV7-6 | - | TGTGCCAGCAGCTTATTATACAGGGCGAATGAAAAACTGTTTTTT | CASSLLYRANEKLFF
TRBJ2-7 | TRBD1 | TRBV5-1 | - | TGCGCCAGCAGCAAAGGGACAGGGGGCGGTGATTACTTC | CASSKGTGGGDYF
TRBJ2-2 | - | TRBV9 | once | TGTGCCAGCAGCGTAGGTACAACCGGGGAGCTGTTTTTT | CASSVGTTGELFF
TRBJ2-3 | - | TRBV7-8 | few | TGTGCCAGCAGCTTAGGGTCGGGTAGGAGCACAGATACGCAGTATTTT | CASSLGSGRSTDTQYF
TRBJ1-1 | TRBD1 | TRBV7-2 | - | TGTGCCAGCAGCACGGACAGGGCCACTGAAGCTTTCTTT | CASSTDRATEAFF
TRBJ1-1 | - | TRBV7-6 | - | TGTGCCAGCAGCTTAGGACTGACGAACACTGAAGCTTTCTTT | CASSLGLTNTEAFF
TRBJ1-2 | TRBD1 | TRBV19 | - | TGTGCCAGTAGTACACGACAGGGCCCCCTCGATGGCTACACCTTC | CASSTRQGPLDGYTF
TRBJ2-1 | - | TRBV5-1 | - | TGCGCCAGCAGCTTGACTGTGGGGGCACGAAACAATGAGCAGTTCTTC | CASSLTVGARNNEQFF
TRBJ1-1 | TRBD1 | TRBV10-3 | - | TGTGCCATCAGTGTACAGGGGGTAAGCACTGAAGCTTTCTTT | CAISVQGVSTEAFF
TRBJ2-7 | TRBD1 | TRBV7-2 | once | TGTGCCAGCAGCGGGGGACAGGGTGTCGAGCAGTACTTC | CASSGGQGVEQYF
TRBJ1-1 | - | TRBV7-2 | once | TGTGCCAGCAGCTTAGTCGCCAGGGAAAACACTGAAGCTTTCTTT | CASSLVARENTEAFF
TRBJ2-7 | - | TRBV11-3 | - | TGTGCCAGCAGCTTACTTCGTTGGACAGTAATTTCCTACGAGCAGTACTTC | CASSLLRWTVISYEQYF